The clone carrying this T cell receptor beta chain was seen more than once but under ten times. The sample originates from a study of human T cells and chemical hapten exposure. CDR1 SGHTA and CDR2 FQGNSA come from the germline V gene. The V and J ends lost 2 bases and 0 bases respectively, with 11 bases between them. The CDR3 is made up of 17 amino acids. The time point here: patch test 1, 2 weeks after DPC sensitization. Treatment indicated: therapeutic diphenylcyclopropenone sensitization with weekly scalp DPC. MiXCR, run by TCRdb on the RACE reads, gives a single entry per CDR3 protein. The sample lists roughly 180,000 distinct CDR3 sequences, roughly 15% seen once, with about 1.7% in the top ten.

Sequenced here: whole blood, sampled in connection with sensitization to the hapten diphenylcyclopropenone (DPC). This clonotype originated in a woman aged 25 to 39 with alopecia areata. Some clones in this sample may be carry-over from other donors' samples. This sequence joins TRBV7-2 and TRBJ1-6; no clear D. The CDR3 region has the DNA TGTGCCAGCAGCTTATGGCCGGGAAGCTCCTATAATTCACCCCTCCACTTT. It is translated as CASSLWPGSSYNSPLHF. Filled out from reference TRBV7-2 and TRBJ1-6, the complete variable domain reads GAGVSQSPSNKVTEKGKDVELRCDPISGHTALYWYRQSLGQGLEFLIYFQGNSAPDKSGLPSDRFSAERTGGSVSTLTIQRTQQEDSAVYLCASSLWPGSSYNSPLHFGNGTRLTVT.